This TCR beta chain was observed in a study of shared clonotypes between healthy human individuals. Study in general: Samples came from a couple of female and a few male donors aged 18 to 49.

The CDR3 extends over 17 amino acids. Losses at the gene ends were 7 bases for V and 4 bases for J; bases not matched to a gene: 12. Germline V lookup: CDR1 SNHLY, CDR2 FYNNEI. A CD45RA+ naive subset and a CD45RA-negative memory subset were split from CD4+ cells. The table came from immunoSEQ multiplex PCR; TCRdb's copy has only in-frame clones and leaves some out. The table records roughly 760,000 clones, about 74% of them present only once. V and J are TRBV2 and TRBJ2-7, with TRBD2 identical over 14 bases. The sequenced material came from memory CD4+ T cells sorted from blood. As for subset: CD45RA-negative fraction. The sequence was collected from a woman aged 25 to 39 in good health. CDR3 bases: TGTGCCAGCAAGAACACCGGGACTAGCGGGAGACATTACGAGCAGTACTTC. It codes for CASKNTGTSGRHYEQYF.